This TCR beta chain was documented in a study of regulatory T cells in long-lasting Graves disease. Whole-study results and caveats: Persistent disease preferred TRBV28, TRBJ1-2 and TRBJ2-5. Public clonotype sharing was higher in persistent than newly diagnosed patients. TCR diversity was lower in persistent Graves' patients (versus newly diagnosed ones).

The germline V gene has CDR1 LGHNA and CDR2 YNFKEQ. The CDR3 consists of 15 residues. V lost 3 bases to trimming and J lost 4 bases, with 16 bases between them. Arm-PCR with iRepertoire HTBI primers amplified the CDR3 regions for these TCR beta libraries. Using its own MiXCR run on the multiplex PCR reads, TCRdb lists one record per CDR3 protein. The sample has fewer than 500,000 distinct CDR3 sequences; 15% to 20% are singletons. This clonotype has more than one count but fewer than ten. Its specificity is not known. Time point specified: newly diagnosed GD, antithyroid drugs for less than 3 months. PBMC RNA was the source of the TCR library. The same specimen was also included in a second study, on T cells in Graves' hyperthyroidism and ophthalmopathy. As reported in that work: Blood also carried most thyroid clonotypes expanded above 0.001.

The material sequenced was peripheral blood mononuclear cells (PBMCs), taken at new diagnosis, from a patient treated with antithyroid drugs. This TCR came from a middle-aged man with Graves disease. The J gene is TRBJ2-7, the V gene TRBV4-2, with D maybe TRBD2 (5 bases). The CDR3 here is CASSQLLGSGYEQYF. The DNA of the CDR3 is TGTGCCAGCAGCCAGCTACTAGGCTCGGGATACGAGCAGTACTTC.